The 25 T cell receptor beta chains below all came from one sample that was sequenced in a study of memory CD8 T cells in hepatitis C reinfection. Time point here: pre-reinfection, 55 to 20 weeks before reinfection detection. TCR sequencing was done directly ex vivo on sorted cells, without expansion in vitro. TCRdb's table, derived via immunoSEQ multiplex PCR, lists solely in-frame clones and lacks some. The data show under 60,000 clones, just under 90% seen once. The material sequenced was naive CD8+ T cells sorted from blood. The receptors shown here come from a man aged 18 to 29 with hepatitis C virus infection.

This rearrangement joins TRBV18 to TRBJ2-7, with TRBD1 as a possible D gene (6 bases). Per the germline V gene, CDR1 is KGHSH and CDR2 is LQKENI. Trimming stripped 1 base from V and 7 bases from J, with 17 bases between. This CDR3 spans 15 amino acids. The CDR3 is CASSPRETGTREQYV. The CDR3 DNA sequence: TGTGCCAGCTCACCACGGGAGACAGGTACGAGGGAGCAGTACGTC.

This chain links TRBV7-8 with TRBJ2-2; TRBD1 matches 8 bases. Looked up from germline, CDR1 is SGHVS and CDR2 is FQNEAQ. The CDR3 is 17 amino acids. The ends lost 2 bases at V and 6 bases at J; junction bases unmatched: 11. CDR3: CASSLLGRTGMAGELFF. DNA for the CDR3: TGTGCCAGCAGCTTACTTGGGAGGACAGGGATGGCCGGGGAGCTGTTTTTT.

This chain links TRBV7-9 with TRBJ2-7; no definite D call. The V and J ends lost 5 bases and 2 bases respectively, with 10 bases between them. The CDR3 runs to 13 residues. Germline loops: CDR1 SEHNR, CDR2 FQNEAQ (reference sequence). The CDR3 region is CASSQPGTYEQYF. The CDR3 DNA sequence: TGTGCCAGCAGCCAACCAGGAACCTACGAGCAGTACTTC.

The chain links TRBV10-3 to TRBJ2-3; D perhaps matches TRBD2 (5 bases). This CDR3 comprises 15 residues. The germline V and J ends were trimmed by 0 bases and 7 bases, with 14 bases remaining between them. Germline V gene lookup returns CDR1 ENHRY and CDR2 SYGVKD. The CDR3 is CAISESVWGEYTQYF. CDR3 DNA sequence: TGTGCCATCAGTGAGTCAGTTTGGGGAGAATATACGCAGTATTTT.

The chain has TRBV19 and TRBJ2-1; a weak D match, TRBD1 (6 bases). Trimming removed 5 bases from V and 0 bases from J, with 11 bases in between. In germline, CDR1 is LNHDA, CDR2 SQIVND (reference sequence). The CDR3 loop spans 15 amino acids. The CDR3 coding sequence is TGTGCCAGTAGTGGGGGCGGAAGCTCCTACAATGAGCAGTTCTTC. Amino acids: CASSGGGSSYNEQFF.

In this sample, this clone turned up a few times. The CDR3 DNA reads as TGTGCCAGCAGCCCGGACAGGGAGATTGGGGCCAACGTCCTGACTTTC. This translates into CASSPDREIGANVLTF. This chain connects TRBV5-5 to TRBJ2-6; 8 bases fit TRBD1. Looked up from germline, CDR1 is SGHKS and CDR2 is YYEKEE (reference sequence). The length of the CDR3 is 16 residues. V shed 4 bases, J shed 3 bases, and the junction held 6 bases outside the gene matches. The complete variable domain, with remaining parts taken from reference TRBV5-5 and TRBJ2-6, reads DAGVTQSPTHLIKTRGQQVTLRCSPISGHKSVSWYQQVLGQGPQFIFQYYEKEERGRGNFPDRFSARQFPNYSSELNVNALLLGDSALYLCASSPDREIGANVLTFGAGSRLTVL.

This chain links TRBV10-3 with TRBJ2-3; 9 nucleotides align to TRBD2. The CDR3 consists of 15 residues. V was clipped by 10 bases and J by 0 bases; unmatched bases: 8. Germline loops: CDR1 ENHRY, CDR2 SYGVKD. CDR3 region: CATLAGRTSTDTQYF. As DNA, the CDR3 is TGTGCCACGCTAGCGGGGAGAACTAGCACAGATACGCAGTATTTT.

The rearrangement joins TRBV10-3 to TRBJ1-2, with 8 bases aligning to TRBD1. Germline V lookup: CDR1 ENHRY, CDR2 SYGVKD. The CDR3 has 13 amino acids. V lost 5 bases to trimming and J lost 5 bases; unmatched junction nucleotides: 4. The CDR3 sequence is CAISPDRGYGYTF. The CDR3 nucleotides are TGTGCCATCAGTCCTGACAGGGGTTATGGCTACACCTTC.

This chain joins TRBV11-2 and TRBJ2-5, with 9 positions matching TRBD1. This CDR3 has 18 amino acids. Germline CDR1 reads SGHAT; CDR2 reads FQNNGV. Trimming cost V 3 bases and J 0 bases; bases outside gene matches: 11. CDR3 protein: CASSFILRTGVHQETQYF. In nucleotides, the CDR3 is TGTGCCAGCAGCTTTATCCTCCGGACAGGGGTACACCAAGAGACCCAGTACTTC.

Written as DNA, the CDR3 is TGTGCCAGCAGGACAGGGTTCACTGAAGCTTTCTTT. Its protein product is CASRTGFTEAFF. The V and J genes are TRBV6-1 and TRBJ1-1, with 7 positions matching TRBD1. V was pared by 6 bases and J by 4 bases, with 2 bases of the junction left unmatched. Germline V gene data show CDR1 as MNHNS and CDR2 as SASEGT. This CDR3 region has 12 residues.

The chain carries TRBV9 and TRBJ2-2, with 10 bases fitting TRBD2. The V and J ends lost 0 bases and 4 bases, in that order; junction bases with no gene match: 9. In germline, CDR1 is SGDLS, CDR2 YYNGEE. CDR3 length: 18 amino acids. CDR3 residues: CASSVGLAGERGTGELFF. The CDR3 nucleotides are TGTGCCAGCAGCGTAGGGCTAGCGGGAGAGCGGGGCACCGGGGAGCTGTTTTTT. The complete variable domain, with remaining parts taken from reference TRBV9 and TRBJ2-2, reads DSGVTQTPKHLITATGQRVTLRCSPRSGDLSVYWYQQSLDQGLQFLIQYYNGEERAKGNILERFSAQQFPDLHSELNLSSLELGDSALYFCASSVGLAGERGTGELFFGEGSRLTVL.

The chain carries TRBV6-5 and TRBJ2-4, with 7 bases that match TRBD2. The CDR3 has 12 amino acids. The trim removed 4 bases at V and 7 bases at J, leaving 1 base unmatched. Per germline, CDR1 MNHEY and CDR2 SVGAGI. Here the CDR3 reads CASSSGGNIQYF. CDR3 nucleotides: TGTGCCAGCAGTTCCGGGGGGAACATTCAGTACTTC.

The rearrangement links TRBV4-1 to TRBJ2-7, with D possibly being TRBD2 (5 bases). CDR1 MGHRA and CDR2 YSYEKL come from the germline V gene. The V end lost 2 bases, the J end lost 5 bases, and 16 bases lay between the germline ends. The CDR3 spans 15 residues. The CDR3 loop reads CASSQSGSEVHEQYF. The DNA for the CDR3 is TGCGCCAGCAGCCAATCGGGGAGCGAAGTCCACGAGCAGTACTTC.

In its sample, this clone was seen once. The V call is TRBV7-3, the J call TRBJ2-5, with a tentative D call TRBD1 (6 bases). The germline CDR1 and CDR2 sequences are SGHTA and FQGTGA. The V end was cut by 3 bases, the J end by 3 bases, with 14 bases between. The CDR3 covers 15 residues. CDR3 sequence (DNA): TGTGCCAGCAGCTTCGGCGTGCAGGGGAAAGAGACCCAGTACTTC. Translating gives CASSFGVQGKETQYF.

This clone was recorded once. The chain joins TRBV15 to TRBJ1-5; 7 bases agree with TRBD1. The germline V gene has CDR1 LNHNV and CDR2 YYDKDF (reference sequence). The trim removed 0 bases at V and 4 bases at J, leaving 3 bases unmatched. The CDR3 totals 15 residues. DNA for the CDR3: TGTGCCACCAGCAGAGACAGGGGGGAGAATCAGCCCCAGCATTTT. Translation gives CATSRDRGENQPQHF.

The J gene is TRBJ2-1, the V gene TRBV5-6; the D gene is possibly TRBD2 (5 bases). Looked up from germline, CDR1 is SGHDT and CDR2 is YYEEEE. With 6 bases removed from V and 2 bases from J, the gap between germline ends came to 15 bases. The CDR3 runs to 15 residues. In DNA, the CDR3 is TGTGCCAGCAACCTGCCCGGGGAACCCTACAATGAGCAGTTCTTC. This translates into CASNLPGEPYNEQFF.

The chain employs TRBV19 and TRBJ2-2; 11 positions agree with TRBD2. V lost 5 bases, J lost 5 bases, and 4 bases stayed unmatched. The germline CDR1 and CDR2 sequences are LNHDA and SQIVND (reference sequence). The CDR3 has 15 amino acids. The CDR3 loop is CASSSLAGGTGELFF. For the CDR3, the DNA is TGTGCCAGTAGTTCGTTAGCGGGAGGGACCGGGGAGCTGTTTTTT.

J is TRBJ2-1 and V is TRBV2; 8 bases are shared with TRBD2. Trimming removed 2 bases from V and 2 bases from J; junction bases left unmatched: 5. CDR1 is SNHLY and CDR2 is FYNNEI in the germline V gene. The CDR3 spans 16 residues. DNA for the CDR3: TGTGCCAGCAGTGAACACGGTAGCGGGACCTACAATGAGCAGTTCTTC. Amino acids: CASSEHGSGTYNEQFF. Using reference TRBV2 and TRBJ2-1 for the parts outside the CDR3, the full variable domain is EPEVTQTPSHQVTQMGQEVILRCVPISNHLYFYWYRQILGQKVEFLVSFYNNEISEKSEIFDDQFSVERPDGSNFTLKIRSTKLEDSAMYFCASSEHGSGTYNEQFFGPGTRLTVL.

The V gene is TRBV10-2, the J gene TRBJ2-7, with 9 bases lining up with TRBD1. With V trimmed by 6 bases and J by 5 bases, 8 bases remained unmatched. The CDR3 spans 14 residues. The germline gives CDR1 WSHSY, CDR2 SAAADI. The CDR3 DNA is TGCGCCAGCAGATCCGGGACAGGGTTAAACGAGCAGTACTTC. Its translation: CASRSGTGLNEQYF.

This clone was counted once. The rearrangement links TRBV6-1 to TRBJ2-7, with a possible D match to TRBD2 (5 bases). The germline V gene encodes CDR1 MNHNS and CDR2 SASEGT. Trimming pared 2 bases from V and 0 bases from J, leaving 8 bases between. The CDR3 extends over 14 amino acids. DNA for the CDR3: TGTGCCAGCAGTGAACAACGGGACTCCTACGAGCAGTACTTC. This encodes CASSEQRDSYEQYF.

This clone was detected once. The rearrangement links TRBV29-1 to TRBJ1-1; TRBD1 is a possible D gene (5 bases). The CDR3 has 11 amino acids. The germline gives CDR1 SQVTM, CDR2 ANQGSEA. Trimming cost V 7 bases and J 4 bases, with 10 bases left between them. Here the CDR3 DNA reads TGCAGCGGGCAGGGAGGCACTGAAGCTTTCTTT. Amino acid sequence: CSGQGGTEAFF.

The rearrangement uses TRBV19 and TRBJ2-7, with TRBD1 matching over 11 bases. Unmatched junction bases numbered 1, after V lost 1 base and J lost 5 bases. Looked up from germline, CDR1 is LNHDA and CDR2 is SQIVND (reference sequence). The CDR3 has 14 residues. As DNA, the CDR3 is TGTGCCAGTAGTATAGTGGGACAGGGGGACGAGCAGTACTTC. Protein sequence: CASSIVGQGDEQYF.

Points on this clone: The junction differs from germline at one of its ends, possibly a read error. Other nucleotide sequences in the sample specify the same CDR3. CDR3 bases: TGTGCCAGCAGCGAAGGGGGTAGCGGGAGGGCCTTATACGAGCAGTACTTC. This codes for CASSEGGSGRALYEQYF. The chain is built from TRBV2 and TRBJ2-7; TRBD2 matches 11 bases. The CDR3 contains 17 residues. The germline V gene has CDR1 SNHLY and CDR2 FYNNEI.

The J gene is TRBJ2-7, the V gene TRBV6-5, with 7 bases aligning to TRBD1. The V segment lost 5 bases and the J segment 2 bases; nucleotides outside the gene matches: 6. The CDR3 contains 14 residues. CDR1 is MNHEY, CDR2 SVGAGI, per germline. CDR3 nucleotides: TGTGCCAGCAGTGAAGGGCAGGGGGCCTACGAGCAGTACGTC. The encoded protein is CASSEGQGAYEQYV.

The chain joins TRBV2 to TRBJ2-3; D may be TRBD2 (6 bases). This CDR3 spans 12 amino acids. CDR1 and CDR2 (germline): SNHLY, FYNNEI. The germline V and J ends were trimmed by 6 bases and 4 bases, with 8 bases remaining between them. Written as DNA, the CDR3 is TGTGCCAGCAGATTAGCGGCAGATACGCAGTATTTT. Its translation: CASRLAADTQYF.